The text below deals with one T cell receptor beta chain. Its antigen is unidentified. V gave up 4 bases and J gave up 0 bases; unmatched junction bases: 10. Per the germline V gene, CDR1 is MGHRA and CDR2 is YSYEKL. This CDR3 is built from 18 residues. The data are from a study of PD-1 blockade in mismatch repair-deficient tumors. About the study: Patients had eleven to twelve mismatch repair-deficient cancer types, all previously treated and progressing. Whole-study results and caveats: After pembrolizumab, tumor-resident clones rose rapidly, then generally contracted before radiologic responses.

The table came from immunoSEQ multiplex PCR; TCRdb's copy has only in-frame clones and leaves some out. The sample holds roughly 120,000 clones, about 80% seen once. The V call is TRBV4-1, the J call TRBJ1-3, with 9 positions matching TRBD1. This clonotype was sampled from an adult with mismatch repair-deficient cancer. Material: peripheral blood, obtained roughly 60 weeks after starting pembrolizumab. CDR3 in DNA: TGCGCCAGCAGCCCGGGACAGGGAGCTATATTCTCTGGAAACACCATATATTTT. Translated: CASSPGQGAIFSGNTIYF.